This TCR beta chain was identified in a study of T cells in Graves' hyperthyroidism and ophthalmopathy. Overall study findings and caveats: Blood also held most thyroid clonotypes expanded beyond 0.001.

Amplification targeted TCR beta CDR3 regions from RNA transcripts. The HTBI primer set was used in a first-round RT-PCR of the TCR CDR3. TCRdb independently ran MiXCR on the multiplex PCR reads; one entry per CDR3 protein. In the table there are around 420,000 distinct CDR3 sequences, 15% to 19% of which are singletons. Uncontrolled infection, other autoimmune disease, pregnancy and lactation each barred patients from inclusion. The sample holds many counts of this clonotype. The antigen remains unidentified. The junction had 9 bases not matched to a gene; V was cut back by 4 bases and J by 7 bases. The CDR3 has 16 residues. Germline V lookup: CDR1 SGHRS, CDR2 YFSETQ.

The clonotype originates from a woman aged 18 to 35 with Graves' hyperthyroidism. The chain joins TRBV5-1 to TRBJ2-1; 12 bases match TRBD2. The specimen sequenced was blood. CDR3 in amino acids: CASSRGLAGIENEQFF. CDR3 nucleotide sequence: TGCGCCAGCAGCCGAGGACTAGCGGGGATCGAGAATGAGCAGTTCTTC.